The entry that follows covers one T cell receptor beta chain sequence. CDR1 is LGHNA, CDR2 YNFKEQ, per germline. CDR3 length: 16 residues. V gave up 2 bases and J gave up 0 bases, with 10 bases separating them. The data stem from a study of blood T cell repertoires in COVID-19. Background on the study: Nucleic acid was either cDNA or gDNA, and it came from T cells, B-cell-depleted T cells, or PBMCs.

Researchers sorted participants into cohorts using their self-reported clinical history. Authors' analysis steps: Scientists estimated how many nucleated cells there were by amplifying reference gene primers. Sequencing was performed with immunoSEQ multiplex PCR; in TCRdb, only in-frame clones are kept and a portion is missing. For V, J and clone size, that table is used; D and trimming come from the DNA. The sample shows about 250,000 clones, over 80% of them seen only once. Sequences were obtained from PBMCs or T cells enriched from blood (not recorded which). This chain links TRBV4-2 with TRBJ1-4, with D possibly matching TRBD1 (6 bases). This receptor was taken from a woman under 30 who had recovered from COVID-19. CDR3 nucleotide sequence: TGTGCCAGCAGCCAAAATGGGGGCGCAACTAATGAAAAACTGTTTTTT. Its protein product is CASSQNGGATNEKLFF.